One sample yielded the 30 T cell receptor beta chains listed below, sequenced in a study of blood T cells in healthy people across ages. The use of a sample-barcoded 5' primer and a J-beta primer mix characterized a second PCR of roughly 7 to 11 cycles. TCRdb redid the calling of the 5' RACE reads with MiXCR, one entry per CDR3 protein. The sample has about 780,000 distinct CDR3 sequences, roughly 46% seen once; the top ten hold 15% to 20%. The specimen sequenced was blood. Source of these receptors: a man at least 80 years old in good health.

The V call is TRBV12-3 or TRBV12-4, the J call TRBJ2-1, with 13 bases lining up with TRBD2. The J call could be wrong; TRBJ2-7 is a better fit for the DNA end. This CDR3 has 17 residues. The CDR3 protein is CASRKLAGGPSYNEQYF. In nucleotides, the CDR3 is TGTGCCAGCAGAAAACTAGCGGGAGGGCCCTCCTACAATGAGCAGTACTTC.

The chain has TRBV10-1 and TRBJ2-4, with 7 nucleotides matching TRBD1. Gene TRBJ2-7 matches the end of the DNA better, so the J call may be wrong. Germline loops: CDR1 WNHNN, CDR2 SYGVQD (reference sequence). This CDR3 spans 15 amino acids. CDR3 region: CASSDETGNSYEQYF. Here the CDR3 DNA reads TGCGCCAGCAGTGATGAGACAGGGAACTCCTACGAGCAGTACTTC.

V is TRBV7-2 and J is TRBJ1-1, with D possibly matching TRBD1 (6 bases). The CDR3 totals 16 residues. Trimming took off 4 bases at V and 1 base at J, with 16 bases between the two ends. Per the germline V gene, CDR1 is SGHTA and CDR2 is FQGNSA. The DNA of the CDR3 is TGTGCCAGCAGCTACCTTCGGGGGGCGGAGAACACTGAAGCTTTCTTT. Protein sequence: CASSYLRGAENTEAFF.

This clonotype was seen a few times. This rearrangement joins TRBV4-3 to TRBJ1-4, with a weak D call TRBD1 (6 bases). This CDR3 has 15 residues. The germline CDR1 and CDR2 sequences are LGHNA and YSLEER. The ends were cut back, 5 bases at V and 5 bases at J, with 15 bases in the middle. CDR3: CASSFSDSENEKLFF. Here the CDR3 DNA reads TGCGCCAGCAGCTTTTCGGACAGCGAAAATGAAAAACTGTTTTTT.

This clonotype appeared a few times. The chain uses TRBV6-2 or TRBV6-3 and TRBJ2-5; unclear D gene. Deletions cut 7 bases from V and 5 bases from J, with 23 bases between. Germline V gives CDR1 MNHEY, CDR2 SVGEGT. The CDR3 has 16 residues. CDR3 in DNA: TGTGCCAGCAATCCCGCCCCTGACGGATTGATGGAGACCCAGTACTTC. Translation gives CASNPAPDGLMETQYF.

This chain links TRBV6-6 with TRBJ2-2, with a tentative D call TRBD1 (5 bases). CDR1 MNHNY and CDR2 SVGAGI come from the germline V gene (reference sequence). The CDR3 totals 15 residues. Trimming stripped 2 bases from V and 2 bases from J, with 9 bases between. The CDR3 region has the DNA TGTGCCAGCAGTTACCCAGGGTTAAACACCGGGGAGCTGTTTTTT. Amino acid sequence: CASSYPGLNTGELFF.

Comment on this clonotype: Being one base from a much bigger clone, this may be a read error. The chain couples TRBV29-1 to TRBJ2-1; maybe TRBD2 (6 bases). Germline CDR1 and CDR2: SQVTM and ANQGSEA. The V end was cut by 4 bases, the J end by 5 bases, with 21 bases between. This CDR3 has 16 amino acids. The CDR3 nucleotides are TGCAGCGTTGGGAGGGCGATGGGGAGTTCACACAATGAGCAGTTCTTC. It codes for CSVGRAMGSSHNEQFF.

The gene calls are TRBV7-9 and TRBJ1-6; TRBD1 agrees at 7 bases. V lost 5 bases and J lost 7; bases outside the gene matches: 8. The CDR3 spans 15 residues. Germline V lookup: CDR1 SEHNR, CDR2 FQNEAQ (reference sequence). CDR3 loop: CASSMMTGPNSPLHF. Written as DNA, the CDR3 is TGTGCCAGCAGCATGATGACAGGGCCCAATTCACCCCTCCACTTT.

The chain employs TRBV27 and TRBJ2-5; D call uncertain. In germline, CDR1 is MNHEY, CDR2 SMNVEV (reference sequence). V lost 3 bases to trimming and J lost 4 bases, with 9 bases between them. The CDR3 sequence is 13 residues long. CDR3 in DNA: TGTGCCAGCAGTTTTGTCCTGGGAGAGACCCAGTACTTC. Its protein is CASSFVLGETQYF.

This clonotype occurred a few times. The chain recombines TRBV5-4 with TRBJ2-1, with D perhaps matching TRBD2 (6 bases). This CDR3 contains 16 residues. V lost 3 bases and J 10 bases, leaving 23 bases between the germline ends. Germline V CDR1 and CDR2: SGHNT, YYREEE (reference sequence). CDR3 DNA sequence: TGTGCCAGCAGCTCGGAGAGGGGACTCGTAGGGGACGAGCAGTTCTTC. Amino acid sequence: CASSSERGLVGDEQFF.

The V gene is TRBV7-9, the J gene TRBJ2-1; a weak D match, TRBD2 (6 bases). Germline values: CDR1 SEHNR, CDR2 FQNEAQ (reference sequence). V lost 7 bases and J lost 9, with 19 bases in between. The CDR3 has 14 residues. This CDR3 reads CASMDGTYDIEQFF. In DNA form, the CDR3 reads TGTGCCAGCATGGATGGGACTTATGATATTGAGCAGTTCTTC.

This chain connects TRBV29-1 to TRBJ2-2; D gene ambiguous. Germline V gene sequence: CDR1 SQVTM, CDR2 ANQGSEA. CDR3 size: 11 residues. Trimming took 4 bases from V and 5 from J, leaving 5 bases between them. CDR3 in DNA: TGCAGCGTTGCAGTAACCGGGGAGCTGTTTTTT. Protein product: CSVAVTGELFF.

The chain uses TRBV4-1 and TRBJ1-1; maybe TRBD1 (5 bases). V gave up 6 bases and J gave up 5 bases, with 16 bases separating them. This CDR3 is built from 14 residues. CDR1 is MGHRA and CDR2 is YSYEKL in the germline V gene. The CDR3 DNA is TGCGCCAGCAGTCGAGACAGTTTTTCGACTGAAGCTTTCTTT. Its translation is CASSRDSFSTEAFF.

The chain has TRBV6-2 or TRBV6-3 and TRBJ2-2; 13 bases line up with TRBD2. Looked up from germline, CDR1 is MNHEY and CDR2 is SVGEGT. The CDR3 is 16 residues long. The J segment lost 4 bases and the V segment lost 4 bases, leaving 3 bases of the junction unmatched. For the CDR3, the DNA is TGTGCCAGCAGTTTGACTAGCGGGAGGTTCACCGGGGAGCTGTTTTTT. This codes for CASSLTSGRFTGELFF.

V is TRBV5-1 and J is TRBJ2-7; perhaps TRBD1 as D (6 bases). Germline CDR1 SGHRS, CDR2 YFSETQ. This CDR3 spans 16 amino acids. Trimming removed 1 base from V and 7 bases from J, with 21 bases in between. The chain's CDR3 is CASSLIPGQTTGEQYF. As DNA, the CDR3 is TGCGCCAGCAGCTTGATTCCGGGACAAACGACGGGAGAGCAGTACTTC.

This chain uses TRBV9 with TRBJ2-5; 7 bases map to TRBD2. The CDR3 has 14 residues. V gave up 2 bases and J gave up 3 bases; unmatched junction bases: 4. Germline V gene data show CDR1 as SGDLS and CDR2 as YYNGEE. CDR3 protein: CASSVMGGKETQYF. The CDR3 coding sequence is TGTGCCAGCAGCGTGATGGGGGGGAAAGAGACCCAGTACTTC.

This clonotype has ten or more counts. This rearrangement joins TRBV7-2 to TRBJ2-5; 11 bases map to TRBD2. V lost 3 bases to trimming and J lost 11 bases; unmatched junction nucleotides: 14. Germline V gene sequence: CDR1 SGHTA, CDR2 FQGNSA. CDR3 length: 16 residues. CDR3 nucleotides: TGTGCCAGCAGCTTTGACGGGACTAGCGGCCCCCTGGGGCAGTACTTC. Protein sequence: CASSFDGTSGPLGQYF.

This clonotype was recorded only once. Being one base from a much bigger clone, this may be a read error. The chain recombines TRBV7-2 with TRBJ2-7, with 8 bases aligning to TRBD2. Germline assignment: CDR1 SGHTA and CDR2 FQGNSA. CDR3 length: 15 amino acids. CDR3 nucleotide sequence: TGTGCCGGCAGCTTAGTACGGGAGGGCCTCGGGGAGCAGTACTTC. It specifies CAGSLVREGLGEQYF. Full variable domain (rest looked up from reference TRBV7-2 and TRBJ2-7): GAGVSQSPSNKVTEKGKDVELRCDPISGHTALYWYRQSLGQGLEFLIYFQGNSAPDKSGLPSDRFSAERTGGSVSTLTIQRTQQEDSAVYLCAGSLVREGLGEQYFGPGTRLTVT.

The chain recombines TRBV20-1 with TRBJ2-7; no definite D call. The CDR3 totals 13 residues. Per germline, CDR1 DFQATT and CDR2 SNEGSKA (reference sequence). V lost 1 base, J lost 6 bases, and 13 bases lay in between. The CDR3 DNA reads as TGCAGTGCTAGAGGGCCTTTGGGTGGCGAGCAGTACTTC. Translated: CSARGPLGGEQYF.

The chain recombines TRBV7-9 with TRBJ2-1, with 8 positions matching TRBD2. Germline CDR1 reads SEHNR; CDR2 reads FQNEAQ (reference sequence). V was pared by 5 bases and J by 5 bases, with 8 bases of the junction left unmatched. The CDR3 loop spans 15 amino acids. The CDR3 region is CASSQPGGPDNEQFF. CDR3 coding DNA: TGTGCCAGCAGCCAACCGGGGGGGCCAGACAATGAGCAGTTCTTC.

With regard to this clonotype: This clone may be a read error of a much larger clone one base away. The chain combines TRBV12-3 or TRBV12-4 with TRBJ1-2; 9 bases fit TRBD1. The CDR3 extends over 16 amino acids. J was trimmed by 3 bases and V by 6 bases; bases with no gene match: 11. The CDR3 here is CASSRGWTGVDYGYTF. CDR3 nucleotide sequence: TGTGCCAGCAGCAGGGGATGGACAGGGGTTGACTATGGCTACACCTTC.

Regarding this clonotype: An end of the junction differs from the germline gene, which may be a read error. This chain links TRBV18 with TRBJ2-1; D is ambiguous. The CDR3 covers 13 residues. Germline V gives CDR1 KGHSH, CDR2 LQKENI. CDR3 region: CASAPVAYNEQFF. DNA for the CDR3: TGTGCCAGCGCACCGGTTGCCTACAATGAGCAGTTCTTC. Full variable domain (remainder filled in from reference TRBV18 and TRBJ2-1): NAGVMQNPRHLVRRRGQEARLRCSPMKGHSHVYWYRQLPEEGLKFMVYLQKENIIDESGMPKERFSAEFPKEGPSILRIQQVVRGDSAAYFCASAPVAYNEQFFGPGTRLTVL.

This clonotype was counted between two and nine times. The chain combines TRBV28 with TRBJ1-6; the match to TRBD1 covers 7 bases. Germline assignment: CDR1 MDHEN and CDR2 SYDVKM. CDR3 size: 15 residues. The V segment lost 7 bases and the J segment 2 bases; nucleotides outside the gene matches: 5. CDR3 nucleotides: TGTGCCAGCAACACCGGGACAGCCTATAATTCACCCCTCCACTTT. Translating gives CASNTGTAYNSPLHF.

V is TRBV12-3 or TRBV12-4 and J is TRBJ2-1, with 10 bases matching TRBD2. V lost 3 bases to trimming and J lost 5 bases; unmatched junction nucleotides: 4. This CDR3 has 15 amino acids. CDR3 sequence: CASSFGSGGNNEQFF. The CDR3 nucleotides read TGTGCCAGCAGTTTTGGTAGCGGGGGGAACAATGAGCAGTTCTTC.

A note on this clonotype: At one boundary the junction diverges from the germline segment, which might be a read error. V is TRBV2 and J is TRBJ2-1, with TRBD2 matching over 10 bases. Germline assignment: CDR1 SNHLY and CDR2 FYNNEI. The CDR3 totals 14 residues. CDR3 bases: TGTGCCAACAGTGATCTAGCGGGGGTCAATGAGCAGTTCTTC. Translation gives CANSDLAGVNEQFF.

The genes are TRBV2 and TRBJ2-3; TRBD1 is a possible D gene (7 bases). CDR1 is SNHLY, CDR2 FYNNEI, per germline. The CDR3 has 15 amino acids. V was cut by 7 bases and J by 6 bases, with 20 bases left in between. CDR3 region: CASTDRASVSDTQYF. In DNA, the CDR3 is TGTGCCAGCACCGACAGGGCTAGCGTATCTGATACGCAGTATTTT.

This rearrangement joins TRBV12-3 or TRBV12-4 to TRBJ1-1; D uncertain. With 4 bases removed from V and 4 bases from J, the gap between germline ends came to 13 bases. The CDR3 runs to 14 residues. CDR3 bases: TGTGCCAGCAGTTCAGGCGCTCTCGGCACTGAAGCTTTCTTT. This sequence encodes CASSSGALGTEAFF.

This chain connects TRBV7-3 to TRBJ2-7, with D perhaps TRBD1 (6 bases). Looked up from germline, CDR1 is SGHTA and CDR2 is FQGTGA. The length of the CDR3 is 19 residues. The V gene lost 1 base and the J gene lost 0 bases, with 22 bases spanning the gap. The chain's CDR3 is CASSLKPQITGYNSYEQYF. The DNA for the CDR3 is TGTGCCAGCAGCTTAAAGCCCCAGATTACAGGGTATAACTCCTACGAGCAGTACTTC.

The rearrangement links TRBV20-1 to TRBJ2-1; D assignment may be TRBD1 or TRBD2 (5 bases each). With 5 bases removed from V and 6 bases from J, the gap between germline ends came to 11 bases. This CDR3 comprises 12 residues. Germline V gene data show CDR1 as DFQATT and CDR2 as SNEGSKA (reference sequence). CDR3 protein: CSAPDGTNEQFF. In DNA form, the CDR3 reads TGCAGTGCTCCGGACGGGACCAATGAGCAGTTCTTC.

CDR3 DNA: TGTGCCAGCAGCCCAGGGGTAAGGGAAAAACTGTTTTTT. The encoded protein is CASSPGVREKLFF. V usage is TRBV12-3 or TRBV12-4 and J usage is TRBJ1-4; possibly TRBD1 for D (6 bases). Trimming removed 6 bases from V and 8 bases from J, with 13 bases in between. CDR3 size: 13 residues.